This T cell receptor (beta chain) was captured in a study of vaccination effects on CD4 cells after COVID-19. In the study overall: Before sequencing, viral peptide pools were used by the ViraFEST assay to expand antigen-specific CD4+ T cells. Samples were collected from a few convalescent patients early and late following vaccination. Study results and caveats: After vaccination, at late timepoints, clones induced by infection and by vaccine contracted markedly.

The CDR3 length is 14 residues. Germline CDR1 is SNHLY and CDR2 is FYNNEI. Trimming left V 1 base short and J 12 bases short, with 18 bases between. Points on this clone: Its specificity is not known.

Isolation of CD4+ T cells took place after about nine days of culture. PCR showed that the person got SARS-CoV-2 infection at some point between March and December 2020. Each participant was given two doses of one vaccine (BNT162b2 or mRNA-1273). Each culture had half its medium swapped for IL-2 medium on days 3 and 7. Here immunoSEQ multiplex PCR was the method, and the copy in TCRdb shows in-frame clones only, minus some. The repertoire holds about 34,000 clones, with 75% as singletons. V is TRBV2 and J is TRBJ1-1, with D possibly TRBD1 on 6 matching bases. The receptor was derived from a human donor who had a prior SARS-CoV-2 infection. Sequencing was performed on CD4+ T cells from PBMCs cultured without peptide, taken after COVID-19 vaccination. The CDR3 bases are TGTGCCAGCAGTGAAGGGGGGGGCGTGAGATTTACTTTCTTT. Protein: CASSEGGGVRFTFF.